Here is one T cell receptor (beta chain) with its context. No antigen is known for it. The junction shows a germline mismatch at one end, possibly a read error. Primers: 60 Vbeta forward and 13 Jbeta reverse. Clones were read by immunoSEQ multiplex PCR, and TCRdb kept only the in-frame ones, dropping some. The profile covers about 140,000 clones, with approximately 70% appearing a single time and approximately 1.6% taken by the ten largest. This specimen comes from a study of cytomegalovirus exposure and HLA in healthy donors. Across the study: Assignment to the Caucasian-associated ancestry cluster applied to roughly 80% of the approximately 370 genotyped donors.

The study, taken as a whole, reports: Reports indicated that the classifier achieved high specificity and sensitivity in diagnosing cytomegalovirus status.

Sequencing was performed on PBMCs. The TCR was taken from a woman in her 30s in good health and CMV-seronegative.

The chain's CDR3 is CASRALGAPATGKLFF. The CDR3 bases are TGTGCCAGCAGGGCCTTGGGGGCCCCGGCCACCGGGAAGCTGTTTTTT. The chain uses TRBV7-3 and TRBJ2-2, with D possibly TRBD1 on 6 matching bases. The CDR3 spans 16 residues. CDR1 and CDR2 from the germline V gene are SGHTA and FQGTGA.